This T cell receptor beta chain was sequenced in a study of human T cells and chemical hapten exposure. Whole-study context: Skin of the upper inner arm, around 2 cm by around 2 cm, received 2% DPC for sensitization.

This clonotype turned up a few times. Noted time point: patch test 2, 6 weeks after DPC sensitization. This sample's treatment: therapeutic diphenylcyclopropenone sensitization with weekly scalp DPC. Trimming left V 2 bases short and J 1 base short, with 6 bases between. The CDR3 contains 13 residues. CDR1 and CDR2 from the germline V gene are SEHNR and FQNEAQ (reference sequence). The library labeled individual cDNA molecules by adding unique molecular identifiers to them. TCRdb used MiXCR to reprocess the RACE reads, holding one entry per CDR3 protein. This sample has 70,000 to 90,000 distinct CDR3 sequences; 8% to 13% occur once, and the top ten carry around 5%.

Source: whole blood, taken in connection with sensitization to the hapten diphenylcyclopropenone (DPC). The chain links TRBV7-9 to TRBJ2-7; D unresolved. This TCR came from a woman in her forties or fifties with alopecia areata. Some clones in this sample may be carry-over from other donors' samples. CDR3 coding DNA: TGTGCCAGCAGCTTATACGGATCCTACGAGCAGTACTTC. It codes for CASSLYGSYEQYF.